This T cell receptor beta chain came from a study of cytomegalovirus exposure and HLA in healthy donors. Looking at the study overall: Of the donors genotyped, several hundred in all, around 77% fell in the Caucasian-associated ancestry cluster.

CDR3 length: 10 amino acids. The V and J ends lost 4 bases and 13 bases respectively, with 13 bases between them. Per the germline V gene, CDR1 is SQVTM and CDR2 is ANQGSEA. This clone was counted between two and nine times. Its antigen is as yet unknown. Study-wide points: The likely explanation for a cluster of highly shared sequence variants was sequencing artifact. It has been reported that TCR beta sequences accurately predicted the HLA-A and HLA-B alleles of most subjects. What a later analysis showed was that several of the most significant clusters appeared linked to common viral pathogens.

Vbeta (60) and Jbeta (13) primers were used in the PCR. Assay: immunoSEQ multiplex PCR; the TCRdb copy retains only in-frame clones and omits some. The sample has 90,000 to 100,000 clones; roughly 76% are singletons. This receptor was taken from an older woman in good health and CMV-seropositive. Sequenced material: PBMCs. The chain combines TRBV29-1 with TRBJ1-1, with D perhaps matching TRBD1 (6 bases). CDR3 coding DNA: TGCAGCGTTGGCGGTCAGGGGATTTTCTTT. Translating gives CSVGGQGIFF.